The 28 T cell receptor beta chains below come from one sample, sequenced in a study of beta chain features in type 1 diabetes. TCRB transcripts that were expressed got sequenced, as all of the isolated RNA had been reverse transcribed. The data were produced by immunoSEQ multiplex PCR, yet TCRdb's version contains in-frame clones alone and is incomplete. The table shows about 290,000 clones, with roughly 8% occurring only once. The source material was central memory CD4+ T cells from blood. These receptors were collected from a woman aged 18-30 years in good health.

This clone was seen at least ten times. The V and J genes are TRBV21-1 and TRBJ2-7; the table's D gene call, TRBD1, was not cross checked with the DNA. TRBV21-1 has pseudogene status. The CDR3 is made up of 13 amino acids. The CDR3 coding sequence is TGTGCCAGCATCAATGACAGGGACTACGAGCAGTACTTC. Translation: CASINDRDYEQYF.

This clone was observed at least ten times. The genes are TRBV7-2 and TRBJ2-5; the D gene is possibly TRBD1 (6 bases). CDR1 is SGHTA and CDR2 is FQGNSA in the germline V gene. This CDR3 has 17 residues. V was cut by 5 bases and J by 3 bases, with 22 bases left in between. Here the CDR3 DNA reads TGTGCCAGCAGCCAGAGCCCGGGGAAGGCAGGGGAAGAGACCCAGTACTTC. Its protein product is CASSQSPGKAGEETQYF.

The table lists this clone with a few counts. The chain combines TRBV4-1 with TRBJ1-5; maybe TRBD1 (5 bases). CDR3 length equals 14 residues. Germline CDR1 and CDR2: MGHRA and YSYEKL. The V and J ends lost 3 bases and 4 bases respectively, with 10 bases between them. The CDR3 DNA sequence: TGCGCCAGCAGCCAGGGGACGGGTAATCAGCCCCAGCATTTT. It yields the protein CASSQGTGNQPQHF.

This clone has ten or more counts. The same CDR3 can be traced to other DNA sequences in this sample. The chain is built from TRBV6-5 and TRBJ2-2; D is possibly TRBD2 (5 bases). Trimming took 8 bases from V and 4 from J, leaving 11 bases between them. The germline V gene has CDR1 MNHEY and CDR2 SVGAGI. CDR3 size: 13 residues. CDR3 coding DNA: TGTGCCAGCCGGAGGACGGCCACCGGGGAGCTGTTTTTT. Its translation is CASRRTATGELFF.

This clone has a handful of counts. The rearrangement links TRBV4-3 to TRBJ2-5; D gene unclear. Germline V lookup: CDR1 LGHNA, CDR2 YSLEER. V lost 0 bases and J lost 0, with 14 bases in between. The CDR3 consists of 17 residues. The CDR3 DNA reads TGCGCCAGCAGCCAAGATTTCGCGATCCGGTACCAAGAGACCCAGTACTTC. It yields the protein CASSQDFAIRYQETQYF.

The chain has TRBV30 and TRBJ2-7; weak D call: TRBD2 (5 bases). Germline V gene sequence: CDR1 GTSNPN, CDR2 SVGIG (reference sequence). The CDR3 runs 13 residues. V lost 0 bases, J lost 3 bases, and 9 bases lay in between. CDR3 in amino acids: CAWSVRDGYEQYF. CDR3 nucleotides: TGTGCCTGGAGTGTACGGGATGGCTACGAGCAGTACTTC.

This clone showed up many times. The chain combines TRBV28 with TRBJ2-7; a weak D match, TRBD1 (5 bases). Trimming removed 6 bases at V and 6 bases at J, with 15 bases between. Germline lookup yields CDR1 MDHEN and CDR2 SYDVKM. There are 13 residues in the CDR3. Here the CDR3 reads CASSTGSFLEQYV. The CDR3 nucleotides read TGTGCCAGCAGCACAGGCAGCTTCCTCGAGCAGTACGTC.

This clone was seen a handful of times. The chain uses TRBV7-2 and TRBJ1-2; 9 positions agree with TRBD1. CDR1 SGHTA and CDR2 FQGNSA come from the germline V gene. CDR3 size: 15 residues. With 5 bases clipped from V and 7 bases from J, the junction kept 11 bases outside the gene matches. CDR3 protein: CASSLGGGQGSGYTF. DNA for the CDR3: TGTGCCAGCAGCCTCGGGGGGGGACAGGGCTCTGGCTACACCTTC.

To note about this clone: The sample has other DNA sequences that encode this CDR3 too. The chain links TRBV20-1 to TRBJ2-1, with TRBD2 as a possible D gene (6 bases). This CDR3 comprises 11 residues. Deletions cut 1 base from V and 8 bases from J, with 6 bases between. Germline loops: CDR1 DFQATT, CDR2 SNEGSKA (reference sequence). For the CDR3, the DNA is TGCAGTGCTAGAGCGGGGGATGAGCAGTTCTTC. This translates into CSARAGDEQFF.

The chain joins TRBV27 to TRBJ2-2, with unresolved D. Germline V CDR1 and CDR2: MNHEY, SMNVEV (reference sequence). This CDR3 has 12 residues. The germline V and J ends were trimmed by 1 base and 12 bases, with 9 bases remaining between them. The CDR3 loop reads CASSLLGRKLFF. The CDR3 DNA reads TGTGCCAGCAGTTTATTGGGAAGGAAGCTGTTTTTT.

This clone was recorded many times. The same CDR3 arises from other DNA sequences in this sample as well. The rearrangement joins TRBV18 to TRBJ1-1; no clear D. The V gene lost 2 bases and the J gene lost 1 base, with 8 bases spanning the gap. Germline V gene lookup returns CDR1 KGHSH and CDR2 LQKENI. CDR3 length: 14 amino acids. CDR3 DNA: TGTGCCAGCTCACCATCATCAAGGAACACTGAAGCTTTCTTT. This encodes CASSPSSRNTEAFF.

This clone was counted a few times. CDR3 protein: CASRGQMNSNQPQHF. CDR3 DNA sequence: TGTGCCAGCAGGGGACAGATGAATAGCAATCAGCCCCAGCATTTT. The gene calls are TRBV2 and TRBJ1-5; 7 nucleotides align to TRBD1. The length of the CDR3 is 15 residues. Germline CDR1 and CDR2: SNHLY and FYNNEI. J lost 0 bases, V lost 6 bases, and 5 bases had no gene match. Variable domain in full (rest from reference TRBV2 and TRBJ1-5): EPEVTQTPSHQVTQMGQEVILRCVPISNHLYFYWYRQILGQKVEFLVSFYNNEISEKSEIFDDQFSVERPDGSNFTLKIRSTKLEDSAMYFCASRGQMNSNQPQHFGDGTRLSIL.

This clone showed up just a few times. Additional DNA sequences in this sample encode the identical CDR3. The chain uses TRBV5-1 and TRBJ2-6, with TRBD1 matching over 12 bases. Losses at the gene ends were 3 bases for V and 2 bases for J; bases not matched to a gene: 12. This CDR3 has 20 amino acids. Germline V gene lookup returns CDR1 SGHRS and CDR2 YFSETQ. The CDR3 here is CASSSARDRGRIAGANVLTF. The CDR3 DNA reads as TGCGCCAGCAGCTCGGCCCGGGACAGGGGGCGAATAGCTGGGGCCAACGTCCTGACTTTC.

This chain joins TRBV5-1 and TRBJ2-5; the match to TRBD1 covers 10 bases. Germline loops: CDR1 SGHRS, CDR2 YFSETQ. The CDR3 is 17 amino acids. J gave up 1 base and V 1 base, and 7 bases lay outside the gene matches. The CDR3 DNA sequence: TGCGCCAGCAGCTTGTCTTCCGGGACAGGGGCCCAAGAGACCCAGTACTTC. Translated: CASSLSSGTGAQETQYF.

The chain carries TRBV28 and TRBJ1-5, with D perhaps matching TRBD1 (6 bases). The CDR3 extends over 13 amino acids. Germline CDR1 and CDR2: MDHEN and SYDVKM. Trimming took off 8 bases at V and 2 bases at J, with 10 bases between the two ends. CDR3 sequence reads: CASLGHRNQPQHF. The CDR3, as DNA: TGTGCCAGCCTGGGACACCGCAATCAGCCCCAGCATTTT.

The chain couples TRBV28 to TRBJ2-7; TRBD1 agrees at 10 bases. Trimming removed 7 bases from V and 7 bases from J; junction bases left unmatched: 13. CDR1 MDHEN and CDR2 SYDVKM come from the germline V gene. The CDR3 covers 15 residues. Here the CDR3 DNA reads TGTGCCAGCACCCCGGGCGGGGACAGGGGTTATGAGCAGTACGTC. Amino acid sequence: CASTPGGDRGYEQYV.

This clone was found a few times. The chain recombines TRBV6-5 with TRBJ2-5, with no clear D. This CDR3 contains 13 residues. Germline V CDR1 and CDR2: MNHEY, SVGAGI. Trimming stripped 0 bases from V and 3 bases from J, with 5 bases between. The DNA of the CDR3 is TGTGCCAGCAGTTACTCGGCGGAAGAGACCCAGTACTTC. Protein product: CASSYSAEETQYF.

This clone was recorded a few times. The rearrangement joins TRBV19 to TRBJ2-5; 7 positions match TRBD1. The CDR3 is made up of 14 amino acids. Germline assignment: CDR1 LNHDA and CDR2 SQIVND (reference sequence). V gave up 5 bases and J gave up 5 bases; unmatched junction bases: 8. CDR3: CASSGQEGMETQYF. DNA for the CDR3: TGTGCCAGTAGTGGACAGGAAGGGATGGAGACCCAGTACTTC.

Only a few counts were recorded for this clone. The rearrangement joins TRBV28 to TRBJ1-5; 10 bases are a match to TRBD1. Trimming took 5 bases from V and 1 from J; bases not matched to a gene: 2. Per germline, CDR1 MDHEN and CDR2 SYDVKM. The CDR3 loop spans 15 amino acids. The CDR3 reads CASSRTGGSNQPQHF. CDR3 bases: TGTGCCAGCAGTAGGACAGGGGGGAGCAATCAGCCCCAGCATTTT.

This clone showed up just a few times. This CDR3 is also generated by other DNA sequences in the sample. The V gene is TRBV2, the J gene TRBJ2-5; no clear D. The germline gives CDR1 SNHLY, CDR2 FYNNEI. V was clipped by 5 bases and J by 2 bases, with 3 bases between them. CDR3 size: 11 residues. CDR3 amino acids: CASSQQETQYF. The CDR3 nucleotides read TGTGCCAGCAGTCAACAAGAGACCCAGTACTTC.

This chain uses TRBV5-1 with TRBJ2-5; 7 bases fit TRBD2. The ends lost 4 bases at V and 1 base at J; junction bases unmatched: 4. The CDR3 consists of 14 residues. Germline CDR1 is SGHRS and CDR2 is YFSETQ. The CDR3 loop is CASSSGEVQETQYF. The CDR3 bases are TGCGCCAGCAGCAGCGGGGAGGTCCAAGAGACCCAGTACTTC.

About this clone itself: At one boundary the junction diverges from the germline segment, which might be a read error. DNA of the CDR3: TGTGCCATCAGCGATAGCGGGGGGGCGAGAGAGGCCCAGTACTTC. Translation gives CAISDSGGAREAQYF. The chain couples TRBV10-3 to TRBJ2-5; 11 bases map to TRBD2. This CDR3 is built from 15 residues. Germline loops: CDR1 ENHRY, CDR2 SYGVKD.

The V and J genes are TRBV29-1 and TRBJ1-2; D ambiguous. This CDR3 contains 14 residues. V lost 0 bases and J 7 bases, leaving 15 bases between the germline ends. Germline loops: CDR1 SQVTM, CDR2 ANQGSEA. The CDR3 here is CSVEDLQETGGYTF. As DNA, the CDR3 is TGCAGCGTTGAAGATCTTCAGGAGACTGGTGGCTACACCTTC.

The CDR3 protein is CASSLDYSNQPQHF. DNA of the CDR3: TGTGCCAGCAGCCTAGATTATAGCAATCAGCCCCAGCATTTT. The V call is TRBV9, the J call TRBJ1-5; no firm D call. CDR3 size: 14 residues. The V and J ends lost 4 bases and 0 bases respectively, with 8 bases between them. Germline CDR1 and CDR2: SGDLS and YYNGEE.

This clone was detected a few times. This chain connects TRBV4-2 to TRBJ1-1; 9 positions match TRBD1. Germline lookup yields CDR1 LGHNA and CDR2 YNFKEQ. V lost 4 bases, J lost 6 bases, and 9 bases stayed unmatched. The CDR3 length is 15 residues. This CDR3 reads CASSRNRDRAAEAFF. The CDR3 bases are TGTGCCAGCAGCCGAAACCGGGACAGGGCGGCTGAAGCTTTCTTT.

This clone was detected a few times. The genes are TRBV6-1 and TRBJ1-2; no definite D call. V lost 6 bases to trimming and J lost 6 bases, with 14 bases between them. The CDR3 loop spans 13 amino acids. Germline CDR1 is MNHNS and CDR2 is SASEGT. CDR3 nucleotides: TGTGCCAGCAGCGACCGAAATCTCCATGGCTACACCTTC. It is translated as CASSDRNLHGYTF.

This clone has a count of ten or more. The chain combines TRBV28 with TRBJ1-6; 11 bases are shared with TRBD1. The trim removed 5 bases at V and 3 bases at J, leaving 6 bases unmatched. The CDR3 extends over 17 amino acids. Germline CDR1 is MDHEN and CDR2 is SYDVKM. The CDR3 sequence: CASSPSGTGGYNSPLHF. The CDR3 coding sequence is TGTGCCAGCAGTCCGAGCGGGACAGGGGGCTATAATTCACCCCTCCACTTT.

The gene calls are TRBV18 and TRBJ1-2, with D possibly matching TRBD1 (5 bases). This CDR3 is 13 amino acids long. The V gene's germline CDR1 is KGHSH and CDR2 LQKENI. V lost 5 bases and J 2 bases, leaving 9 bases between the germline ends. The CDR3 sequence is CASSTGTNYGYTF. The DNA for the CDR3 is TGTGCCAGCTCAACCGGGACCAACTATGGCTACACCTTC.